A single sample is the source of the 32 T cell receptor beta chains below, sequenced in a study of OX40 agonist ivuxolimab in advanced cancers. Using immunoSEQ multiplex PCR, the repertoire was profiled, and TCRdb retains in-frame clones only, with some absent. The sample consists of around 70,000 clones, approximately 82% of them appearing once. Sequencing used CD4+ or CD8+ T cells sorted from blood, obtained in a trial of the OX40 agonist ivuxolimab. These receptors all stem from an adult with an advanced solid tumor such as melanoma, head and neck, liver or kidney cancer.

As for this clone: The junction departs from germline at one end; a sequencing error may be responsible. The CDR3 here is CARSLGARPGNNEQFF. The CDR3, as DNA: TGTGCCCGCAGCTTAGGGGCACGACCCGGCAACAATGAGCAGTTCTTC. The rearrangement links TRBV11-3 to TRBJ2-1, with D perhaps matching TRBD1 (5 bases). CDR3 length: 16 residues. From germline, CDR1 is SGHNT and CDR2 YENEEA.

The chain recombines TRBV5-4 with TRBJ2-7; 7 bases line up with TRBD1. V lost 4 bases to trimming and J lost 2 bases; unmatched junction nucleotides: 6. Germline CDR1 SGHNT, CDR2 YYREEE (reference sequence). This CDR3 is built from 14 residues. The CDR3 DNA reads TGTGCCAGCAGCGAGGGACAGAACCCCTACGAGCAGTACTTC. It is translated as CASSEGQNPYEQYF.

The chain links TRBV19 to TRBJ1-3; the match to TRBD1 covers 9 bases. Trimming cost V 7 bases and J 0 bases; bases outside gene matches: 16. Germline V gives CDR1 LNHDA, CDR2 SQIVND (reference sequence). CDR3 length equals 19 residues. In nucleotides, the CDR3 is TGTGCCAGTACCACCGAGGTCGGACAGGGGTCCTCCTCTGGAAACACCATATATTTT. Its protein product is CASTTEVGQGSSSGNTIYF.

This clone was seen once. The same CDR3 is also encoded by other DNA sequences in this sample. The V gene is TRBV5-1, the J gene TRBJ1-1; D unclear. Germline CDR1 SGHRS, CDR2 YFSETQ. V was clipped by 0 bases and J by 0 bases, with 6 bases between them. The CDR3 has 14 amino acids. DNA of the CDR3: TGCGCCAGCAGCTTGGACGGACTGAACACTGAAGCTTTCTTT. As protein: CASSLDGLNTEAFF.

J is TRBJ1-5 and V is TRBV19, with D perhaps matching TRBD1 (5 bases). Trimming shortened V by 7 bases and J by 0 bases, and 13 bases separated the two germline ends. This CDR3 comprises 15 residues. CDR1 LNHDA and CDR2 SQIVND come from the germline V gene (reference sequence). Written as DNA, the CDR3 is TGTGCCAGTACCTCATGGGACCGTAGCAATCAGCCCCAGCATTTT. Translating gives CASTSWDRSNQPQHF.

The rearrangement joins TRBV4-3 to TRBJ1-2; TRBD1 aligns across 7 bases. Looked up from germline, CDR1 is LGHNA and CDR2 is YSLEER. The CDR3 loop spans 15 amino acids. The junction had 5 bases not matched to a gene; V was cut back by 4 bases and J by 0 bases. The DNA for the CDR3 is TGCGCCAGCAGCCTCGGGGACAGCACTAACTATGGCTACACCTTC. Its protein product is CASSLGDSTNYGYTF.

The chain is built from TRBV27 and TRBJ2-5, with TRBD1 identical over 7 bases. With V trimmed by 6 bases and J by 7 bases, 14 bases remained unmatched. The germline V gene has CDR1 MNHEY and CDR2 SMNVEV (reference sequence). This CDR3 spans 15 amino acids. The CDR3 protein is CASRVTDRFGGTQYF. The CDR3 nucleotides read TGTGCCAGCAGGGTAACGGACAGGTTTGGCGGGACCCAGTACTTC.

The V gene is TRBV7-2, the J gene TRBJ2-7, with 8 positions matching TRBD2. This CDR3 region has 15 residues. With V trimmed by 2 bases and J by 3 bases, 6 bases remained unmatched. Germline V gene sequence: CDR1 SGHTA, CDR2 FQGNSA. The CDR3 nucleotides read TGTGCCAGCAGCTTAATGGCGGGGGGCCACTACGAGCAGTACTTC. Its protein is CASSLMAGGHYEQYF.

Note on this clone: The junction departs from the called germline gene at one end, perhaps through a read error. The chain recombines TRBV5-4 with TRBJ1-2; unclear D gene. Germline CDR1 reads SGHNT; CDR2 reads YYREEE (reference sequence). The CDR3 is made up of 13 amino acids. CDR3 in DNA: TGTGCCAGCAGCTCGAGACTCAGCTACCCCTCAGACTTC. Translation: CASSSRLSYPSDF.

CDR3 sequence: CASSWDRDGGYTF. CDR3 nucleotide sequence: TGTGCCAGCAGCTGGGACAGGGACGGCGGCTACACCTTC. The chain couples TRBV5-8 to TRBJ1-2; 9 nucleotides agree with TRBD1. The CDR3 covers 13 residues. V lost 3 bases and J lost 8; bases outside the gene matches: 5. Germline CDR1 SGHTS, CDR2 YDEGEE. The full variable domain, rest sourced from reference TRBV5-8 and TRBJ1-2, is EAGVTQSPTHLIKTRGQQATLRCSPISGHTSVYWYQQALGLGLQFLLWYDEGEERNRGNFPPRFSGRQFPNYSSELNVNALELEDSALYLCASSWDRDGGYTFGSGTRLTVV.

This clone was seen more than once but under ten times. This rearrangement joins TRBV7-9 to TRBJ1-3; possible D gene TRBD1, 5 bases. The CDR3 length is 16 residues. Trimming left V 5 bases short and J 4 bases short, with 18 bases between. Looked up from germline, CDR1 is SEHNR and CDR2 is FQNEAQ (reference sequence). The CDR3 region is CASSPPMGTTGNTIYF. The CDR3 DNA sequence: TGTGCCAGCAGCCCGCCGATGGGGACTACAGGAAACACCATATATTTT.

The DNA for the CDR3 is TGTGCCAGCAGCTTAACCCTAGCGGGGGTCAATGAGCAGTTCTTC. It translates to CASSLTLAGVNEQFF. The V gene is TRBV7-6, the J gene TRBJ2-1, with 10 bases identical to TRBD2. The CDR3 sequence is 15 residues long. CDR1 and CDR2 from the germline V gene are SGHVS and FNYEAQ. With 2 bases clipped from V and 6 bases from J, the junction kept 4 bases outside the gene matches.

The rearrangement links TRBV12-5 to TRBJ2-1; D not certain. Trimming stripped 0 bases from V and 10 bases from J, with 4 bases between. This CDR3 is built from 11 residues. Germline-derived CDR1 and CDR2 are LGHNT and FRNRAP. This chain's CDR3 is CASGLVWEQFF. The DNA for the CDR3 is TGTGCTAGTGGTTTGGTATGGGAGCAGTTCTTC.

The gene calls are TRBV7-2 and TRBJ1-2; no definite D call. The V end was cut by 2 bases, the J end by 8 bases, with 12 bases between. This CDR3 has 13 amino acids. Germline values: CDR1 SGHTA, CDR2 FQGNSA. The CDR3 nucleotides are TGTGCCAGCAGCTTAATGGGTGTAGGAGGCTACACCTTC. Amino acids: CASSLMGVGGYTF.

The chain links TRBV5-1 to TRBJ2-1; 8 bases are shared with TRBD2. Germline V gene data show CDR1 as SGHRS and CDR2 as YFSETQ. This CDR3 contains 16 residues. The V and J ends lost 1 base and 5 bases, in that order; junction bases with no gene match: 8. Here the CDR3 DNA reads TGCGCCAGCAGCTTGTGGGGACTAGATCCCGACAATGAGCAGTTCTTC. Amino acid sequence: CASSLWGLDPDNEQFF.

This clone was picked up one time. V is TRBV6-1 and J is TRBJ1-6; D is perhaps TRBD1 (6 bases). The CDR3 runs 15 residues. Deletions cut 3 bases from V and 5 bases from J, with 11 bases between. Germline-derived CDR1 and CDR2 are MNHNS and SASEGT. This CDR3 is CASSEGASNNSPLHF. The DNA of the CDR3 is TGTGCCAGCAGTGAGGGGGCAAGTAATAATTCACCCCTCCACTTT.

The chain recombines TRBV7-2 with TRBJ1-5; D is uncertain. Germline V lookup: CDR1 SGHTA, CDR2 FQGNSA. The V and J ends lost 0 bases and 7 bases respectively, with 13 bases between them. This CDR3 has 15 amino acids. The CDR3 loop reads CASSLAVGVGQPQHF. CDR3 in DNA: TGTGCCAGCAGCTTAGCGGTCGGGGTAGGGCAGCCCCAGCATTTT.

This clone showed up just once. The rearrangement links TRBV29-1 to TRBJ2-3, with D unresolved. The CDR3 loop spans 13 amino acids. Germline-derived CDR1 and CDR2 are SQVTM and ANQGSEA. V was cut by 3 bases and J by 2 bases, with 9 bases left in between. Here the CDR3 reads CSVELTATDTQYF. The CDR3 coding sequence is TGCAGCGTTGAGCTCACAGCCACAGATACGCAGTATTTT.

In its sample, this clone was seen once. The rearrangement uses TRBV7-2 and TRBJ1-1, with 7 nucleotides matching TRBD1. This CDR3 is 15 amino acids long. The ends lost 1 base at V and 4 bases at J; junction bases unmatched: 6. The germline gives CDR1 SGHTA, CDR2 FQGNSA. CDR3 region: CASSLGGAGGTEAFF. As DNA, the CDR3 is TGTGCCAGCAGCTTAGGCGGGGCAGGGGGCACTGAAGCTTTCTTT.

The chain recombines TRBV6-6 with TRBJ1-5; TRBD1 might be the D (6 bases). The CDR3 has 15 residues. Trimming stripped 7 bases from V and 3 bases from J, with 16 bases between. Germline loops: CDR1 MNHNY, CDR2 SVGAGI (reference sequence). CDR3 region: CASTPRQAVNQPQHF. The CDR3 DNA sequence: TGTGCCAGCACCCCGAGACAGGCCGTCAATCAGCCCCAGCATTTT.

CDR3 protein: CASSFSGNRDGEQYF. CDR3 bases: TGCGCCAGCAGCTTCTCGGGCAATCGGGACGGCGAGCAGTACTTC. The J gene is TRBJ2-7, the V gene TRBV5-1; either TRBD1 or TRBD2 may fit D (5 bases each). V was clipped by 2 bases and J by 6 bases, with 18 bases between them. The CDR3 length is 15 residues. In germline, CDR1 is SGHRS, CDR2 YFSETQ. The full variable domain, rest sourced from reference TRBV5-1 and TRBJ2-7, is KAGVTQTPRYLIKTRGQQVTLSCSPISGHRSVSWYQQTPGQGLQFLFEYFSETQRNKGNFPGRFSGRQFSNSRSEMNVSTLELGDSALYLCASSFSGNRDGEQYFGPGTRLTVT.

This clone came up once. This chain joins TRBV27 and TRBJ1-1, with TRBD1 matching over 7 bases. Germline values: CDR1 MNHEY, CDR2 SMNVEV (reference sequence). The CDR3 spans 16 residues. Unmatched junction bases numbered 10, after V lost 4 bases and J lost 2 bases. CDR3 coding DNA: TGTGCCAGCAGTTGGGGTGACAGGGATGCCAACACTGAAGCTTTCTTT. Its translation is CASSWGDRDANTEAFF.

This chain uses TRBV6-6 with TRBJ1-5; D is uncertain. CDR3 length: 12 residues. V was pared by 4 bases and J by 9 bases, with 10 bases between. Looked up from germline, CDR1 is MNHNY and CDR2 is SVGAGI (reference sequence). The CDR3 region is CASSSRGSPQHF. CDR3 nucleotides: TGTGCCAGCAGTTCTCGGGGATCGCCCCAGCATTTT.

This clone was picked up one time. The chain employs TRBV14 and TRBJ2-5; 12 bases agree with TRBD2. CDR1 SGHDN and CDR2 FVKESK come from the germline V gene. J lost 4 bases, V lost 2 bases, and 11 bases had no gene match. The CDR3 extends over 18 amino acids. CDR3 in DNA: TGTGCCAGCAGCCAACGGAGACTAGCGGGGGCAGGGGGAGAGACCCAGTACTTC. Its protein is CASSQRRLAGAGGETQYF.

This chain connects TRBV7-6 to TRBJ1-1; D uncertain. This CDR3 contains 15 residues. Germline-derived CDR1 and CDR2 are SGHVS and FNYEAQ. Trimming stripped 0 bases from V and 2 bases from J, with 10 bases between. DNA of the CDR3: TGTGCCAGCAGCTTAGCCCCCGGATTTAACACTGAAGCTTTCTTT. Translation gives CASSLAPGFNTEAFF.

This clone was seen just once. This rearrangement joins TRBV7-2 to TRBJ2-5; no firm D call. CDR3 length equals 14 residues. Germline-derived CDR1 and CDR2 are SGHTA and FQGNSA. V lost 1 base, J lost 7 bases, and 13 bases lay in between. As DNA, the CDR3 is TGTGCCAGCAGCTTAGTTGCCGGGCCTGGGACCCAGTACTTC. Translation: CASSLVAGPGTQYF.

A remark on this clone: The identical CDR3 is also encoded by other nucleotide sequences in the sample. V and J are TRBV19 and TRBJ1-5; D may be TRBD1 (6 bases). Trimming stripped 5 bases from V and 0 bases from J, with 11 bases between. This CDR3 has 15 amino acids. CDR1 and CDR2 (germline): LNHDA, SQIVND (reference sequence). CDR3 amino acids: CASSPRGDSNQPQHF. DNA of the CDR3: TGTGCCAGTAGTCCTAGGGGGGATAGCAATCAGCCCCAGCATTTT.

V usage is TRBV6-5 and J usage is TRBJ2-2; 7 bases map to TRBD1. Germline V lookup: CDR1 MNHEY, CDR2 SVGAGI. CDR3 length: 15 amino acids. Germline trimming cut 5 bases from V and 5 bases from J; bases unmatched to any gene: 8. The CDR3 DNA sequence: TGTGCCAGCAGTCGAGACAGGGTACGAACCGGGGAGCTGTTTTTT. Encoded protein: CASSRDRVRTGELFF.

This sequence joins TRBV11-2 and TRBJ1-2, with a weak D call TRBD1 (5 bases). Germline CDR1 SGHAT, CDR2 FQNNGV. Trimming shortened V by 5 bases and J by 4 bases, and 17 bases separated the two germline ends. The length of the CDR3 is 15 residues. The CDR3 bases are TGTGCCAGCAGCAGGGTGGGCTTTGGGGGCTATGGCTACACCTTC. Residues: CASSRVGFGGYGYTF. Variable domain in full (rest from reference TRBV11-2 and TRBJ1-2): EAGVAQSPRYKIIEKRQSVAFWCNPISGHATLYWYQQILGQGPKLLIQFQNNGVVDDSQLPKDRFSAERLKGVDSTLKIQPAKLEDSAVYLCASSRVGFGGYGYTFGSGTRLTVV.

The chain is built from TRBV19 and TRBJ2-3; the match to TRBD2 covers 8 bases. Germline CDR1 and CDR2: LNHDA and SQIVND (reference sequence). The V segment lost 8 bases and the J segment 5 bases; nucleotides outside the gene matches: 12. The CDR3 length is 15 residues. The CDR3, as DNA: TGTGCCAGTTCTGAGTGGCGGGGGGTGGGAGATACGCAGTATTTT. Residues: CASSEWRGVGDTQYF.

This chain connects TRBV19 to TRBJ2-1, with 16 bases matching TRBD2. The ends lost 7 bases at V and 0 bases at J; junction bases unmatched: 9. The CDR3 runs 19 residues. Germline CDR1 and CDR2: LNHDA and SQIVND (reference sequence). This CDR3 is CASTLHGTSGGASYNEQFF. The CDR3 DNA reads TGTGCCAGTACTCTTCACGGGACTAGCGGGGGGGCCTCCTACAATGAGCAGTTCTTC.

The chain recombines TRBV11-3 with TRBJ2-1; tentatively, D is TRBD1 or TRBD2 (5 bases each). The CDR3 sequence is 14 residues long. Germline V CDR1 and CDR2: SGHNT, YENEEA. V lost 3 bases and J 2 bases, leaving 8 bases between the germline ends. CDR3: CASSLRGAYNEQFF. The CDR3 bases are TGTGCCAGCAGCTTGAGGGGCGCCTACAATGAGCAGTTCTTC.